Presented here are 21 T cell receptor beta chains from one specimen sequenced in a study of cytomegalovirus exposure and HLA in healthy donors. PCR involved 60 Vbeta and 13 Jbeta primers. Some clones are missing from TCRdb's copy, which holds only in-frame ones; the method was immunoSEQ multiplex PCR. The top ten clones hold 1.5% to 2% of a sample with around 250,000 clones, 85% to 95% of them seen once. The sequenced material came from PBMCs. The receptors shown here come from a girl aged 2 to 9 in good health and CMV-seronegative.

This clone was found once. This chain uses TRBV6-6 with TRBJ1-2, with D perhaps matching TRBD1 (6 bases). The CDR3 runs to 14 residues. V shed 5 bases and J shed 4 bases, with 14 bases lying between them. Germline CDR1 and CDR2: MNHNY and SVGAGI (reference sequence). The CDR3 loop reads CASSLRQELYGYTF. CDR3 DNA sequence: TGTGCCAGCAGTCTTAGACAGGAACTCTATGGCTACACCTTC.

The V and J genes are TRBV5-1 and TRBJ2-2; 7 bases agree with TRBD2. V trimming: 2 bases; J trimming: 3 bases; junction bases outside the gene matches: 4. This CDR3 is built from 15 residues. Germline V lookup: CDR1 SGHRS, CDR2 YFSETQ. Here the CDR3 reads CASSFSSGYTGELFF. As DNA, the CDR3 is TGCGCCAGCAGCTTTTCTAGCGGCTACACCGGGGAGCTGTTTTTT.

This sequence joins TRBV27 and TRBJ2-3; D is unresolved. This CDR3 is 16 amino acids long. The germline CDR1 and CDR2 sequences are MNHEY and SMNVEV (reference sequence). V gave up 5 bases and J gave up 1 base, with 16 bases separating them. This CDR3 is CASSRRGLTRTDTQYF. DNA of the CDR3: TGTGCCAGCAGTCGTCGAGGCCTCACCCGCACAGATACGCAGTATTTT.

This chain links TRBV11-2 with TRBJ2-7; 7 nucleotides match TRBD2. Germline V gives CDR1 SGHAT, CDR2 FQNNGV. The CDR3 has 15 residues. The ends lost 3 bases at V and 3 bases at J; junction bases unmatched: 8. CDR3 in amino acids: CASSFGTGGVYEQYF. The CDR3 nucleotides are TGTGCCAGCAGCTTCGGGACGGGGGGTGTCTACGAGCAGTACTTC. Full variable domain (remainder filled in from reference TRBV11-2 and TRBJ2-7): EAGVAQSPRYKIIEKRQSVAFWCNPISGHATLYWYQQILGQGPKLLIQFQNNGVVDDSQLPKDRFSAERLKGVDSTLKIQPAKLEDSAVYLCASSFGTGGVYEQYFGPGTRLTVT.

In nucleotides, the CDR3 is TGTGCCAGCAGCTCAATCACGGGGGGGGATGACGAGCAGTACTTC. This codes for CASSSITGGDDEQYF. The rearrangement uses TRBV5-4 and TRBJ2-7; the match to TRBD2 covers 8 bases. This CDR3 contains 15 residues. J gave up 5 bases and V 3 bases, and 10 bases lay outside the gene matches. From germline, CDR1 is SGHNT and CDR2 YYREEE (reference sequence).

This clone has a single count. The chain has TRBV6-5 and TRBJ1-3; the match to TRBD1 covers 10 bases. Germline V gene sequence: CDR1 MNHEY, CDR2 SVGAGI. The junction had 5 bases not matched to a gene; V was cut back by 5 bases and J by 4 bases. The CDR3 spans 15 residues. CDR3 in DNA: TGTGCCAGCAGTCTTCGGACAGGGGGAGGAAACACCATATATTTT. Translation gives CASSLRTGGGNTIYF.

This chain connects TRBV19 to TRBJ2-1; 7 nucleotides align to TRBD2. The V gene end was trimmed by 6 bases and the J gene end by 8 bases; junction bases not matched to a gene: 10. This CDR3 contains 14 residues. Germline V gene sequence: CDR1 LNHDA, CDR2 SQIVND (reference sequence). CDR3 loop: CASRWGRELDEQFF. The DNA of the CDR3 is TGTGCCAGTAGGTGGGGGAGGGAGTTGGATGAGCAGTTCTTC.

The chain links TRBV30 to TRBJ1-3; 7 nucleotides align to TRBD1. Germline CDR1 GTSNPN, CDR2 SVGIG (reference sequence). This CDR3 is 15 amino acids long. V was clipped by 3 bases and J by 1 base; unmatched bases: 6. CDR3 protein: CAWSGRGLSGNTIYF. For the CDR3, the DNA is TGTGCCTGGAGCGGTAGGGGGCTTTCTGGAAACACCATATATTTT.

The rearrangement joins TRBV2 to TRBJ2-2; unclear D gene. Germline V gives CDR1 SNHLY, CDR2 FYNNEI. The CDR3 contains 12 residues. The V gene lost 6 bases and the J gene lost 6 bases, with 8 bases spanning the gap. Written as DNA, the CDR3 is TGTGCCAGCAGCGCACATTCCGGGGAGCTGTTTTTT. Translation gives CASSAHSGELFF.

The chain carries TRBV6-5 and TRBJ2-3; D may be TRBD1 (7 bases). The germline CDR1 and CDR2 sequences are MNHEY and SVGAGI. The CDR3 loop spans 15 amino acids. Deletions cut 0 bases from V and 4 bases from J, with 11 bases between. CDR3 in DNA: TGTGCCAGCAGTTACTCGACCAGGGGGGCAGATACGCAGTATTTT. Translating gives CASSYSTRGADTQYF.

The rearrangement links TRBV7-8 to TRBJ2-1; 9 nucleotides line up with TRBD2. The CDR3 has 15 residues. Germline loops: CDR1 SGHVS, CDR2 FQNEAQ. Trimming removed 0 bases from V and 8 bases from J; junction bases left unmatched: 5. The CDR3 here is CASSLAGLARDEQFF. As DNA, the CDR3 is TGTGCCAGCAGCTTAGCGGGACTAGCAAGGGATGAGCAGTTCTTC. The full variable domain, with the rest looked up from reference TRBV7-8 and TRBJ2-1, is GAGVSQSPRYKVAKRGQDVALRCDPISGHVSLFWYQQALGQGPEFLTYFQNEAQLDKSGLPSDRFFAERPEGSVSTLKIQRTQQEDSAVYLCASSLAGLARDEQFFGPGTRLTVL.

The genes are TRBV6-6 and TRBJ2-7; D is perhaps TRBD2 (6 bases). Trimming took off 2 bases at V and 6 bases at J, with 11 bases between the two ends. The germline V gene has CDR1 MNHNY and CDR2 SVGAGI (reference sequence). The CDR3 spans 13 residues. Here the CDR3 DNA reads TGTGCCAGCAGTTACGGAGGGGCGTCCGAGCAGTACTTC. This gives the protein CASSYGGASEQYF.

The chain has TRBV27 and TRBJ2-6; no clear D. Germline CDR1 and CDR2: MNHEY and SMNVEV (reference sequence). The CDR3 is made up of 13 amino acids. The V end was cut by 8 bases, the J end by 2 bases, with 7 bases between. CDR3: CASLGAGANVLTF. In DNA, the CDR3 is TGTGCCAGCCTAGGTGCTGGGGCCAACGTCCTGACTTTC.

CDR3 protein: CASSTKHQTGGNEKLFF. The DNA of the CDR3 is TGTGCCAGTAGTACCAAACATCAGACAGGGGGCAATGAAAAACTGTTTTTT. The chain employs TRBV19 and TRBJ1-4, with TRBD1 identical over 10 bases. This CDR3 comprises 17 residues. V lost 4 bases and J lost 5; bases outside the gene matches: 10. The germline V gene has CDR1 LNHDA and CDR2 SQIVND (reference sequence).

This rearrangement joins TRBV19 to TRBJ2-1; 13 bases are shared with TRBD2. Germline V gives CDR1 LNHDA, CDR2 SQIVND (reference sequence). There are 17 residues in the CDR3. Losses at the gene ends were 4 bases for V and 6 bases for J; bases not matched to a gene: 9. CDR3 residues: CASSTPGLAGLGNEQFF. CDR3 nucleotide sequence: TGTGCCAGTAGTACCCCGGGACTAGCGGGATTGGGCAATGAGCAGTTCTTC.

This chain uses TRBV2 with TRBJ2-5; tentative D call: TRBD2 (7 bases). V lost 7 bases and J lost 5, with 14 bases in between. The CDR3 totals 13 residues. Germline lookup yields CDR1 SNHLY and CDR2 FYNNEI. The DNA of the CDR3 is TGTGCCAGCATGGGGGGGGCGGGGGAGACCCAGTACTTC. Its translation: CASMGGAGETQYF.

This clone appeared once. A junction boundary mismatches the germline segment, possibly from a read error. The chain couples TRBV19 to TRBJ2-7, with TRBD1 as a possible D gene (6 bases). The CDR3 runs to 14 residues. Germline V gene lookup returns CDR1 LNHDA and CDR2 SQIVND (reference sequence). The CDR3 coding sequence is TGTGTCAGTAGTCCCCTTGGGACATCCTACGAGCAGTACTTC. This sequence encodes CVSSPLGTSYEQYF.

The genes are TRBV6-1 and TRBJ2-7; 8 nucleotides match TRBD2. J lost 7 bases, V lost 6 bases, and 14 bases had no gene match. The germline gives CDR1 MNHNS, CDR2 SASEGT. The CDR3 is 15 residues long. CDR3 nucleotide sequence: TGTGCCAGCAGCGGGGGGGGGAACAGGGAGTGGGAGCAGTACTTC. It codes for CASSGGGNREWEQYF.

This chain uses TRBV5-5 with TRBJ2-2; D gene ambiguous. V lost 4 bases, J lost 5 bases, and 6 bases lay in between. The CDR3 sequence is 12 residues long. CDR1 is SGHKS and CDR2 is YYEKEE in the germline V gene (reference sequence). The CDR3, as DNA: TGTGCCAGCAGCCCCCGGACCGGGGAGCTGTTTTTT. It translates to CASSPRTGELFF.

The J gene is TRBJ1-2, the V gene TRBV6-4; possible D gene TRBD1, 6 bases. The germline V gene has CDR1 MRHNA and CDR2 SNTAGT. V was shortened by 8 bases and J by 0 bases, with 16 bases between the two germline ends. The CDR3 spans 15 residues. CDR3 sequence (DNA): TGTGCCAGCTCCGAGGCCTGGGGGCCTAACTATGGCTACACCTTC. Translation gives CASSEAWGPNYGYTF.

The V and J genes are TRBV5-1 and TRBJ2-5, with TRBD1 matching 7 bases. The DNA end favors TRBJ2-7, so the J call may be wrong. Germline V gene sequence: CDR1 SGHRS, CDR2 YFSETQ. This CDR3 has 13 amino acids. The CDR3 nucleotides are TGCGCCAGGTTTGACAGGGCGGTCTACGAGCAGTACTTC. Amino acids: CARFDRAVYEQYF.